These 13 T cell receptor beta chains originate from one sample sequenced in a study of T-cell memory formation after mild COVID-19. TCRdb used MiXCR to reprocess the 5' RACE reads, holding one entry per CDR3 protein. The sample has 530,000 or so distinct CDR3 sequences, approximately 15% seen once. The sequenced sample was PBMCs or a T cell subset sorted from them (not recorded which). The receptors here all came from an adult woman who had mild COVID-19 (a few samples of this study predate the infection). Cell type and time point are not known.

This clonotype was detected only a few times. The chain combines TRBV7-8 with TRBJ2-2; D perhaps matches TRBD1 (5 bases). The CDR3 sequence is 14 residues long. Germline CDR1 reads SGHVS; CDR2 reads FQNEAQ. V gave up 2 bases and J gave up 6 bases, with 10 bases separating them. The DNA of the CDR3 is TGTGCCAGCAGCTTATTGGGCAGGGCCGGGGAGCTGTTTTTT. This sequence encodes CASSLLGRAGELFF.

This clonotype showed up just a few times. The V call is TRBV12-3 or TRBV12-4, the J call TRBJ2-3; D is ambiguous. V dropped 3 bases and J dropped 3 bases, with 10 bases sitting between them. The CDR3 extends over 14 amino acids. CDR3 residues: CASSLAAETDTQYF. DNA for the CDR3: TGTGCCAGCAGTTTGGCGGCGGAGACAGATACGCAGTATTTT.

The chain carries TRBV6-5 and TRBJ2-2; tentative D call: TRBD2 (5 bases). The CDR3 length is 15 residues. Germline V gene data show CDR1 as MNHEY and CDR2 as SVGAGI. Between the trimmed V and J ends, which lost 8 bases and 4 bases, there was a span of 17 bases. The CDR3 loop reads CASHGVGQLTGELFF. DNA for the CDR3: TGTGCCAGCCACGGGGTGGGCCAACTCACCGGGGAGCTGTTTTTT.

The chain uses TRBV24-1 and TRBJ2-1; TRBD2 is a possible D gene (7 bases). Trimming took off 8 bases at V and 9 bases at J, with 19 bases between the two ends. The CDR3 extends over 14 amino acids. Germline assignment: CDR1 KGHDR and CDR2 SFDVKD. As DNA, the CDR3 is TGTGCCACCACTGGCCGGGGGGCGACGAGTGAGCAGTTCTTC. It is translated as CATTGRGATSEQFF.

J is TRBJ2-1 and V is TRBV30; TRBD2 matches at 8 bases. Germline CDR1 GTSNPN, CDR2 SVGIG (reference sequence). V shed 0 bases, J shed 3 bases, and the junction held 4 bases outside the gene matches. This CDR3 comprises 15 residues. CDR3 loop: CAWSVIAGIYNEQFF. CDR3 nucleotides: TGTGCCTGGAGTGTAATAGCGGGAATCTACAATGAGCAGTTCTTC.

This clonotype was recorded a few times. The chain recombines TRBV10-3 with TRBJ1-2; TRBD1 matches at 7 bases. V trimming: 4 bases; J trimming: 6 bases; junction bases outside the gene matches: 5. There are 13 residues in the CDR3. From germline, CDR1 is ENHRY and CDR2 SYGVKD. The DNA of the CDR3 is TGTGCCATCAGTGGGACAGGTTGGGATGGCTACACCTTC. Its protein is CAISGTGWDGYTF.

The chain carries TRBV7-9 and TRBJ2-1; TRBD2 agrees at 9 bases. V lost 3 bases to trimming and J lost 3 bases; unmatched junction nucleotides: 6. The CDR3 is 16 amino acids. Germline lookup yields CDR1 SEHNR and CDR2 FQNEAQ (reference sequence). As DNA, the CDR3 is TGTGCCAGCAGCTTGAGTTCTAGCGGGGTCTACAATGAGCAGTTCTTC. This encodes CASSLSSSGVYNEQFF.

The rearrangement links TRBV6-5 to TRBJ2-3; 8 bases match TRBD2. Germline CDR1 MNHEY, CDR2 SVGAGI. Trimming removed 0 bases from V and 2 bases from J; junction bases left unmatched: 7. This CDR3 spans 17 amino acids. CDR3 DNA sequence: TGTGCCAGCAGTTACTCGTCGGCGGGGGGCTTCACAGATACGCAGTATTTT. It codes for CASSYSSAGGFTDTQYF.

This clonotype occurred a few times. CDR3: CSASWQGAWEQYF. In DNA, the CDR3 is TGCAGTGCTAGCTGGCAGGGGGCATGGGAGCAGTACTTC. This chain connects TRBV20-1 to TRBJ2-7; TRBD1 aligns across 8 bases. This CDR3 has 13 residues. V lost 3 bases and J lost 7; bases outside the gene matches: 8. Germline loops: CDR1 DFQATT, CDR2 SNEGSKA (reference sequence).

A few counts support this clonotype. In DNA form, the CDR3 reads TGTGCCAGCAGTACATCTGGGGCCAACGTCCTGACTTTC. Its protein is CASSTSGANVLTF. The chain recombines TRBV7-9 with TRBJ2-6; no firm D call. This CDR3 has 13 amino acids. Germline CDR1 reads SEHNR; CDR2 reads FQNEAQ (reference sequence). The ends were cut back, 6 bases at V and 1 base at J, with 4 bases in the middle.

This clonotype has just a few counts. This sequence joins TRBV7-2 and TRBJ1-6; D uncertain. V lost 2 bases and J 7 bases, leaving 12 bases between the germline ends. This CDR3 spans 15 amino acids. Germline lookup yields CDR1 SGHTA and CDR2 FQGNSA. CDR3 sequence: CASSLMGSPNSPLHF. The CDR3 region has the DNA TGTGCCAGCAGCTTAATGGGATCCCCGAATTCACCCCTCCACTTT.

This clonotype was recorded a few times. The chain carries TRBV3-1 and TRBJ1-5, with D unclear. Trimming pared 7 bases from V and 6 bases from J, leaving 13 bases between. CDR3 length equals 13 residues. Per germline, CDR1 LGHDT and CDR2 YNNKEL (reference sequence). CDR3 DNA: TGTGCCAGCAACTCCGAGCGGGCTCAGCCCCAGCATTTT. It codes for CASNSERAQPQHF.

This chain links TRBV7-3 with TRBJ1-6; D uncertain. The V and J ends lost 1 base and 6 bases respectively, with 7 bases between them. Looked up from germline, CDR1 is SGHTA and CDR2 is FQGTGA. This CDR3 comprises 14 residues. The CDR3 bases are TGTGCCAGCAGCTTAAGTGTACTTAATTCACCCCTCCACTTT. Amino acids: CASSLSVLNSPLHF.